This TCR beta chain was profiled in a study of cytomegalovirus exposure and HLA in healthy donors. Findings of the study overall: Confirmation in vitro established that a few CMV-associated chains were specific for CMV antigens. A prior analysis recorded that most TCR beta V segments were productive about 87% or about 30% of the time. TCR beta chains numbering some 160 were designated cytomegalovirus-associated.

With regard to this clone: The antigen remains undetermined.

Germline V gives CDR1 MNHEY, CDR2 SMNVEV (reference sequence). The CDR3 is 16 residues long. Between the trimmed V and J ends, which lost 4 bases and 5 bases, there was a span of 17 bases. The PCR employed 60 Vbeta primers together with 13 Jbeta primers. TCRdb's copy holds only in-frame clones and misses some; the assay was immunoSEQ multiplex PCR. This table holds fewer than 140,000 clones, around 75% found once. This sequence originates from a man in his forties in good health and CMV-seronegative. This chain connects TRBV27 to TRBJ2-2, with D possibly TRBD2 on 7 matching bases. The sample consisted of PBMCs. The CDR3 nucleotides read TGTGCCAGCAGTTCTCTAGGGGGGGCCAAGACCGGGGAGCTGTTTTTT. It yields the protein CASSSLGGAKTGELFF.